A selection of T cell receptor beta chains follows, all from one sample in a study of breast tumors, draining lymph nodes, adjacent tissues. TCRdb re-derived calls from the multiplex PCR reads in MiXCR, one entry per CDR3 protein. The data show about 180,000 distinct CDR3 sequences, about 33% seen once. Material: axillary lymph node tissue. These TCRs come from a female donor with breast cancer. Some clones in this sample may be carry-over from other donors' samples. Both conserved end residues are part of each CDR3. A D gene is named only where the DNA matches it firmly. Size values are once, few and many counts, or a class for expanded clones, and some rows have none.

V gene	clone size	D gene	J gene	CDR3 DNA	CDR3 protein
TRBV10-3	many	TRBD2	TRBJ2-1	TGTGCCATCAGTGAGCTTAGCGGGTCTTCCTCCTACAATGAGCAGTTCTTC	CAISELSGSSSYNEQFF
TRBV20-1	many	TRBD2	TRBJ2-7	TGCAGTGCGCCGTCCGGGACTAACTCCTACGAGCAGTACTTC	CSAPSGTNSYEQYF
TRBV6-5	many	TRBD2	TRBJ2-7	TGTGCCAGCAGCTTGAGCGGGAGCTACGAGCAGTACTTC	CASSLSGSYEQYF
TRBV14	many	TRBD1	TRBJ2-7	TGTGCCAGCAGTACCGGGACAGGGTCGTACGAGCAGTACTTC	CASSTGTGSYEQYF
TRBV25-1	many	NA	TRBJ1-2	TGTGCCAGCAGTACGACAGGAGCTAATGGCTACACCTTC	CASSTTGANGYTF
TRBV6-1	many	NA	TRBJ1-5	TGTGCCAGCAGTGAAATGGGGGACGGTCAGCCCCAGCATTTT	CASSEMGDGQPQHF
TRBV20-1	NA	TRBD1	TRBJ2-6	TGCAGTGCTAACAGGGGACGGGCTGGGGCCAACGTCCTGACTTTC	CSANRGRAGANVLTF
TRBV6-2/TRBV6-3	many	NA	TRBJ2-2	TGTGCCAGCAGTTACGATGTCCCAGGGGGGACCGGGGAGCTGTTTTTT	CASSYDVPGGTGELFF
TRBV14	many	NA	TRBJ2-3	TGTGCCAGCAGCCAAGATTGGAGCCCTCAGGATACGCAGTATTTT	CASSQDWSPQDTQYF
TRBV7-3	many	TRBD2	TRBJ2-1	TGTGCCAGCAGCTTACGCGGGAGGGCCGATAATGAGCAGTTCTTC	CASSLRGRADNEQFF
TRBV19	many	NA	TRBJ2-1	TGTGCCAGTAGTAGGTGGCCGAGGGGGTACAATGAGCAGTTCTTC	CASSRWPRGYNEQFF
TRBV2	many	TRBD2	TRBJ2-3	TGTGCCAGCAGAGGAACGGGGGGGAGCTCAGATACGCAGTATTTT	CASRGTGGSSDTQYF
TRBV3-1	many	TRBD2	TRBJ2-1	TGTGCCAGCAGCCCGGGACTAGCGGGGGGGGACAATGAGCAGTTCTTC	CASSPGLAGGDNEQFF
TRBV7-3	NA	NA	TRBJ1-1	TGTGCCAGCAGCTCGGGGTCTTCCAGGACGAACACTGAACCTTTCTTT	CASSSGSSRTNTEPFF
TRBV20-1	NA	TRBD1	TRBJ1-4	TGCAGTGCTAGACACATCCGGGACAGGGAAAAACTGTTTTTT	CSARHIRDREKLFF
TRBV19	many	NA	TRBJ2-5	TGTGCCAGTAAAGGGGGGCATACAACGTACCAAGAGACCCAGTACTTC	CASKGGHTTYQETQYF
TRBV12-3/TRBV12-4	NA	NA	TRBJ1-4	TGTGCCAGCAGTTTAGGGGTAGGGTCTGAAAAACTGTTTTTT	CASSLGVGSEKLFF
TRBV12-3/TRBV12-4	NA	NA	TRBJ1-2	TGTGCCAGCAGTCTCCAACTTGGGGGCGGGTGCACCTTC	CASSLQLGGGCTF
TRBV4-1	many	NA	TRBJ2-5	TGCGCCAGCAGCCAAGTAGGAGCGGCTGGGGAGACCCAGTACTTC	CASSQVGAAGETQYF
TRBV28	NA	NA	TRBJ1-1	TGTGCCAGCAGGGGACTAAACACTGAAGCTTTCTTT	CASRGLNTEAFF
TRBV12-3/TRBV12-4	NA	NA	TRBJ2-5	TGTGCCAGCAGTTACGGGGCACAAGAGACCCAGTACTTC	CASSYGAQETQYF
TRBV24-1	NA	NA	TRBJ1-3	TGTGCCACCAGTGAACTTCACGGAAACACCATATATTTT	CATSELHGNTIYF